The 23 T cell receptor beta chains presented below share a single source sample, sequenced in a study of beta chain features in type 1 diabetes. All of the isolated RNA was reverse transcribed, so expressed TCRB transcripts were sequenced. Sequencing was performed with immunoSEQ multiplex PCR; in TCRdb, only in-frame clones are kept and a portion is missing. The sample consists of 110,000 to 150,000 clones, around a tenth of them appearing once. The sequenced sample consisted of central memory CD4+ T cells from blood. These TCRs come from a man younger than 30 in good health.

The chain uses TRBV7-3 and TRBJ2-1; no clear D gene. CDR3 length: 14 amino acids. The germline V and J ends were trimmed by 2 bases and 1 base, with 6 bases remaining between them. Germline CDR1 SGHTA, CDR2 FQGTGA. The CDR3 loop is CASSLPFSYNEQFF. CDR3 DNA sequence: TGTGCCAGCAGCTTACCCTTTTCCTACAATGAGCAGTTCTTC. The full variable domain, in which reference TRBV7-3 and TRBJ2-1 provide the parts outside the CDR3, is GAGVSQTPSNKVTEKGKYVELRCDPISGHTALYWYRQSLGQGPEFLIYFQGTGAADDSGLPNDRFFAVRPEGSVSTLKIQRTERGDSAVYLCASSLPFSYNEQFFGPGTRLTVL.

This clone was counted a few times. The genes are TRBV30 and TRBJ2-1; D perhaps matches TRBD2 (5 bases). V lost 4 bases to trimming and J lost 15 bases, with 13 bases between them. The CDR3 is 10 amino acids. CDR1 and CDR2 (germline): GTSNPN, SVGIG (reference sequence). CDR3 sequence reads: CAWNRLPPFF. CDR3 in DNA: TGTGCCTGGAACCGACTACCCCCGTTCTTC.

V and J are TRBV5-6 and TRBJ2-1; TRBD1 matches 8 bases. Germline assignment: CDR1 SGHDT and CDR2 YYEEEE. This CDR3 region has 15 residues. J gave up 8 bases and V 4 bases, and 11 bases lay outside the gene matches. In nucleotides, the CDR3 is TGTGCCAGCAGCCCGGCAGGGGGCTACTCCCATGAGCAGTTCTTC. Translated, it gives CASSPAGGYSHEQFF.

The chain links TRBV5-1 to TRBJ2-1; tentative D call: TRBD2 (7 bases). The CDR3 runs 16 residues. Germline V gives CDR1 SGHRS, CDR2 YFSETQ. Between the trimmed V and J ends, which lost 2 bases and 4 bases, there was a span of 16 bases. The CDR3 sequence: CASSFRGGGGYNEQFF. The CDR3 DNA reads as TGCGCCAGCAGCTTTCGAGGCGGGGGCGGGTACAATGAGCAGTTCTTC.

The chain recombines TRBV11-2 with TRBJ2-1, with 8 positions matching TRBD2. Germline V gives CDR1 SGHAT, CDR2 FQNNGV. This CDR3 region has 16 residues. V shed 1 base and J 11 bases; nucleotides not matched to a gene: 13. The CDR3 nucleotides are TGTGCCAGCAGCTTAGTGGGCGGAGGGGCGGGGGGCCAGCAGTTCTTC. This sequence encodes CASSLVGGGAGGQQFF.

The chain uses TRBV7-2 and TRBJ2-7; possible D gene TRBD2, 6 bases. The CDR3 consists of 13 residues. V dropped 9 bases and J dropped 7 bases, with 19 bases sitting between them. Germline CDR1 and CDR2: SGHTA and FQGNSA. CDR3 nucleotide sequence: TGTGCCAGTAGTCTCCCCGGAAGCGGGGAGCAGTACTTC. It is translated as CASSLPGSGEQYF.

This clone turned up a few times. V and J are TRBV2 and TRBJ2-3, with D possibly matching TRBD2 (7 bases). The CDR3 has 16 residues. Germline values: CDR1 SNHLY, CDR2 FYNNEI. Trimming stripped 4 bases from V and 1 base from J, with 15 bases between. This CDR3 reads CASSGRRGGGTDTQYF. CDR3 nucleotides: TGTGCCAGCAGTGGAAGGAGGGGGGGAGGCACAGATACGCAGTATTTT. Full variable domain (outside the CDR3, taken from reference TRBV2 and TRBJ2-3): EPEVTQTPSHQVTQMGQEVILRCVPISNHLYFYWYRQILGQKVEFLVSFYNNEISEKSEIFDDQFSVERPDGSNFTLKIRSTKLEDSAMYFCASSGRRGGGTDTQYFGPGTRLTVL.

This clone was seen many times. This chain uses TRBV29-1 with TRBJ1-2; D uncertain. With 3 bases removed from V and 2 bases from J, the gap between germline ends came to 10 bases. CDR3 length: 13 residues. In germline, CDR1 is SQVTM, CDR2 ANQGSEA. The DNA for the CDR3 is TGCAGCGTTGAGGAAGAGGGAAACTATGGCTACACCTTC. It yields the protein CSVEEEGNYGYTF. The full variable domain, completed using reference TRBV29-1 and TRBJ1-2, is SAVISQKPSRDICQRGTSLTIQCQVDSQVTMMFWYRQQPGQSLTLIATANQGSEATYESGFVIDKFPISRPNLTFSTLTVSNMSPEDSSIYLCSVEEEGNYGYTFGSGTRLTVV.

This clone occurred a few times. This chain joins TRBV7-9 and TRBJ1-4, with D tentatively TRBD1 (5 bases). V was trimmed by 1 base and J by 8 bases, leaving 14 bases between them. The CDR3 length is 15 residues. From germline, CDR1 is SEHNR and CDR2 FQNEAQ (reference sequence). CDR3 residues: CASSLERGETEKLFF. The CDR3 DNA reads TGTGCCAGCAGCTTAGAACGGGGGGAAACAGAAAAACTGTTTTTT.

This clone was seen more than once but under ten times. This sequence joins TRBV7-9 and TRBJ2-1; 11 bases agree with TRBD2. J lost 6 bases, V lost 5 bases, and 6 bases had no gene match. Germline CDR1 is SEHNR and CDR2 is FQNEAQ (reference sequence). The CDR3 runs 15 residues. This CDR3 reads CASSELAGAPNEQFF. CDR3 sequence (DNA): TGTGCCAGCAGCGAACTAGCGGGGGCACCCAATGAGCAGTTCTTC. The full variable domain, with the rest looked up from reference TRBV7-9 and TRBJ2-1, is DTGVSQNPRHKITKRGQNVTFRCDPISEHNRLYWYRQTLGQGPEFLTYFQNEAQLEKSRLLSDRFSAERPKGSFSTLEIQRTEQGDSAMYLCASSELAGAPNEQFFGPGTRLTVL.

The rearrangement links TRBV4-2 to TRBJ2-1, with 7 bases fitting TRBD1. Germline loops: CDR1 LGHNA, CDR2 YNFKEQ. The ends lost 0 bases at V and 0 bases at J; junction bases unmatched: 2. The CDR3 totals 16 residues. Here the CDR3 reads CASSQEGQSSYNEQFF. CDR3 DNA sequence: TGTGCCAGCAGCCAAGAGGGACAGAGCTCCTACAATGAGCAGTTCTTC.

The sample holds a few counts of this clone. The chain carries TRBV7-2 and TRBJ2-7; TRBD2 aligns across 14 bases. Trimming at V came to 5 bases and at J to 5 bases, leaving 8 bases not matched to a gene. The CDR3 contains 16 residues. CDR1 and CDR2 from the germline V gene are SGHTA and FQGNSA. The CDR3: CASSRRLAGGPDEQYF. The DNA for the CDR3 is TGTGCCAGCAGCCGCAGACTAGCGGGGGGGCCCGACGAGCAGTACTTC.

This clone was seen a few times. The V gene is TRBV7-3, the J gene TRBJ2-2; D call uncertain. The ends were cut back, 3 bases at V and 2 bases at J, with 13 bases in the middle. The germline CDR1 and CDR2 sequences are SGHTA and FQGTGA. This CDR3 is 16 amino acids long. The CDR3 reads CASSLNPHTNTGELFF. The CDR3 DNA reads TGTGCCAGCAGCTTGAATCCTCATACAAACACCGGGGAGCTGTTTTTT.

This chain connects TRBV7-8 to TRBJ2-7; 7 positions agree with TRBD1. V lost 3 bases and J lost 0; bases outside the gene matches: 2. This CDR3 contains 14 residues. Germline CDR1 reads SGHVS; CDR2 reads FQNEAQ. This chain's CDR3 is CASSFRDSSYEQYF. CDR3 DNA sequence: TGTGCCAGCAGCTTTCGGGACAGCTCCTACGAGCAGTACTTC.

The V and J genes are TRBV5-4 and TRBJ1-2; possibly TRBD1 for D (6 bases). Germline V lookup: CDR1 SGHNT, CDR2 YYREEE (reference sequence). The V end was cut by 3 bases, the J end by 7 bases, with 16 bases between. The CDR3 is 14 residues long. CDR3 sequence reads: CASSSSRGGVGYTF. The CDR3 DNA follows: TGTGCCAGCAGCTCCTCGAGGGGGGGCGTTGGCTACACCTTC.

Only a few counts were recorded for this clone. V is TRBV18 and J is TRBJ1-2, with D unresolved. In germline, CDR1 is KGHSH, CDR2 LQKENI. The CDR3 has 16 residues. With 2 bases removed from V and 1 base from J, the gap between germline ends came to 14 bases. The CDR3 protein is CASSPYQNQDNYGYTF. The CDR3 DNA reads TGTGCCAGCTCACCATATCAAAATCAGGATAACTATGGCTACACCTTC.

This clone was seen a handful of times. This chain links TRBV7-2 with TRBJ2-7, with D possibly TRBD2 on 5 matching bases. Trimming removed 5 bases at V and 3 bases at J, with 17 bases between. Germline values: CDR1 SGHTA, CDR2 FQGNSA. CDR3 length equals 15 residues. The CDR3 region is CASSPPHLRGYEQYF. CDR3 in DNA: TGTGCCAGCAGCCCCCCACACCTTCGGGGCTACGAGCAGTACTTC.

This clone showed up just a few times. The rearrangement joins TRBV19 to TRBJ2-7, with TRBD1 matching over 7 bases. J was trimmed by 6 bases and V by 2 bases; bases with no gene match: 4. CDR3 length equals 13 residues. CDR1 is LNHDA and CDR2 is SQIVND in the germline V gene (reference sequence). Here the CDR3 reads CASSINRGAEQYF. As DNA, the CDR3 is TGTGCCAGTAGTATAAACAGGGGTGCCGAGCAGTACTTC.

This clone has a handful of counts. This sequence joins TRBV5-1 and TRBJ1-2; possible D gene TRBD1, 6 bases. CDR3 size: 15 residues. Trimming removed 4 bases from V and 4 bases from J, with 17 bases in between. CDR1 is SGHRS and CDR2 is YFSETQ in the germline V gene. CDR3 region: CASSLQGFSGYGYTF. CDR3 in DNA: TGCGCCAGCAGCCTACAGGGTTTTAGTGGCTATGGCTACACCTTC.

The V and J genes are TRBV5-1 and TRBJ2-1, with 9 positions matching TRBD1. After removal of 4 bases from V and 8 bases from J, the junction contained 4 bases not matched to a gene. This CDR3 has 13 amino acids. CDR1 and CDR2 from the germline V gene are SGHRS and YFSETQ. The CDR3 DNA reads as TGCGCCAGCAGCGAGGGACAGGGCTATGAGCAGTTCTTC. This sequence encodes CASSEGQGYEQFF.

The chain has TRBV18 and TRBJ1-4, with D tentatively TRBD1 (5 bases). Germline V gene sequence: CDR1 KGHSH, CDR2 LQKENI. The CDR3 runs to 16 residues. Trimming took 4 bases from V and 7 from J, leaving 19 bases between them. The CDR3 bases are TGTGCCAGCTCACGGGATGTAGGGGCAGTGAGTGAAAAACTGTTTTTT. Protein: CASSRDVGAVSEKLFF.

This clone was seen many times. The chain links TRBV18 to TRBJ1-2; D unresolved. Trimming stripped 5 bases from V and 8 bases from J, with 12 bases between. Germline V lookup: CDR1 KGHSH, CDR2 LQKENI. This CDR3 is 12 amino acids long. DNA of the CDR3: TGTGCCAGCTCATCCTCGACTGGAGGCTACACCTTC. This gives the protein CASSSSTGGYTF.

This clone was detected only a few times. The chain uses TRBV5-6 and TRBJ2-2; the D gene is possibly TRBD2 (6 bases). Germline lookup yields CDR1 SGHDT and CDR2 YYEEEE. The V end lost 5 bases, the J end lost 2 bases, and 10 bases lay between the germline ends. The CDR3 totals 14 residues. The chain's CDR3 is CASSGGFNTGELFF. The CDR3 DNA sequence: TGTGCCAGCAGTGGGGGGTTCAACACCGGGGAGCTGTTTTTT.